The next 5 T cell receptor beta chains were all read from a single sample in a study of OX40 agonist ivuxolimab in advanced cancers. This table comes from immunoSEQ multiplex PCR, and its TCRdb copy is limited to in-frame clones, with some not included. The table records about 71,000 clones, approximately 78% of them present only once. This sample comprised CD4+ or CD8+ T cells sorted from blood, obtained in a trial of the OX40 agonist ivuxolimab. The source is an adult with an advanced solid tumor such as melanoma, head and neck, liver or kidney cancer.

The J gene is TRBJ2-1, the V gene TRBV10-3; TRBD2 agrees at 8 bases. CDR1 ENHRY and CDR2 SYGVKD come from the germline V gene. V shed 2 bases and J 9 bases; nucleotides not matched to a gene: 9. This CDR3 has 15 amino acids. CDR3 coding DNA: TGTGCCATCAGTGAGCCAGCGGGAGCAAGGGGTGAGCAGTTCTTC. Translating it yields CAISEPAGARGEQFF.

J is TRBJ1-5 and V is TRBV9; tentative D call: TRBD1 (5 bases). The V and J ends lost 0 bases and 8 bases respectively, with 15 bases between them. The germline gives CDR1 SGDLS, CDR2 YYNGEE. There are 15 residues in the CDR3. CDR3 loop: CASSVEGDSGEPQHF. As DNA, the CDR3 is TGTGCCAGCAGCGTAGAAGGGGACTCCGGAGAGCCCCAGCATTTT.

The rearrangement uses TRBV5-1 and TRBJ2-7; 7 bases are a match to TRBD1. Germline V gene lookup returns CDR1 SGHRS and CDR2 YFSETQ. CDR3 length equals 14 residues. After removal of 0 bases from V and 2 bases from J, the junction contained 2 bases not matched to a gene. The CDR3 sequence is CASSLGTGPYEQYF. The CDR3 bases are TGCGCCAGCAGCTTGGGGACAGGTCCCTACGAGCAGTACTTC.

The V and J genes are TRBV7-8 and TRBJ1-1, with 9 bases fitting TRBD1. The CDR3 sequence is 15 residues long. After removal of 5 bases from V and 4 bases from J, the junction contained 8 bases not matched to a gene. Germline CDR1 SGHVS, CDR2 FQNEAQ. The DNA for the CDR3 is TGTGCCAGCAGCCGAAGGGACAGGGTGGGCACTGAAGCTTTCTTT. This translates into CASSRRDRVGTEAFF. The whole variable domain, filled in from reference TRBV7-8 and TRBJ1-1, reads GAGVSQSPRYKVAKRGQDVALRCDPISGHVSLFWYQQALGQGPEFLTYFQNEAQLDKSGLPSDRFFAERPEGSVSTLKIQRTQQEDSAVYLCASSRRDRVGTEAFFGQGTRLTVV.

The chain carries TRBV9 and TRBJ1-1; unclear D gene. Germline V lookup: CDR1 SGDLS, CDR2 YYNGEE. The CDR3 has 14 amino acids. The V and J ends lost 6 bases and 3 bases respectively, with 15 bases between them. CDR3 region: CASTRSGGHTEAFF. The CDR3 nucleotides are TGTGCCAGCACGCGTAGTGGAGGACACACTGAAGCTTTCTTT.